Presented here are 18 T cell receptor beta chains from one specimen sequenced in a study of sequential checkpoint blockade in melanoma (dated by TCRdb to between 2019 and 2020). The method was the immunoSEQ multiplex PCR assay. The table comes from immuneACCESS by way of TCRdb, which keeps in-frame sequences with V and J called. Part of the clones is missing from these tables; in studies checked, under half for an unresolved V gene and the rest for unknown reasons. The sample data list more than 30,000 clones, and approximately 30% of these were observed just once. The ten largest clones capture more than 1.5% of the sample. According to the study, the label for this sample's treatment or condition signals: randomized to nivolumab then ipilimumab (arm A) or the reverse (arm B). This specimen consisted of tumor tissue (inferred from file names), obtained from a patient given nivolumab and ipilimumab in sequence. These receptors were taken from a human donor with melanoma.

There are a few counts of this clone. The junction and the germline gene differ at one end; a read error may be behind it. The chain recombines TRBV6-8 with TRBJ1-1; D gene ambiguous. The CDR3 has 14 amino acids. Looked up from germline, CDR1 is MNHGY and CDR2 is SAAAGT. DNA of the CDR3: TGTGCCATCAGTGTTAAGACCGAGGGAACTGAAGCTTTCTTT. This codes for CAISVKTEGTEAFF.

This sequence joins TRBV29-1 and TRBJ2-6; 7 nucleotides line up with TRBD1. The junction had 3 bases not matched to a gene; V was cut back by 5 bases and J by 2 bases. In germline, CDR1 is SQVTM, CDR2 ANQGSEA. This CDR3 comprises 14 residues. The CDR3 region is CSVLDRAGANVLTF. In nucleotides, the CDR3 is TGCAGCGTTCTAGACAGGGCTGGGGCCAACGTCCTGACTTTC. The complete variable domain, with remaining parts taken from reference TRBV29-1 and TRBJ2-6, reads SAVISQKPSRDICQRGTSLTIQCQVDSQVTMMFWYRQQPGQSLTLIATANQGSEATYESGFVIDKFPISRPNLTFSTLTVSNMSPEDSSIYLCSVLDRAGANVLTFGAGSRLTVL.

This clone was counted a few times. The CDR3: CASRLGGSYEQYF. The CDR3 nucleotides are TGTGCCAGCAGGTTAGGAGGGTCCTACGAGCAGTACTTC. V and J are TRBV7-1 and TRBJ2-7; possibly TRBD2 for D (6 bases). Being an ORF, TRBV7-1 has a function that is uncertain. V lost 6 bases to trimming and J lost 1 base, with 10 bases between them. The CDR3 runs 13 residues.

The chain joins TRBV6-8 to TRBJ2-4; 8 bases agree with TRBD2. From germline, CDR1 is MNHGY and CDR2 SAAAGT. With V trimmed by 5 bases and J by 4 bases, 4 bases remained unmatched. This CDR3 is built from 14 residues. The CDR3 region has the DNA TGTGCCAGCAGTCCCCCTAGCGGGAAAAACATTCAGTACTTC. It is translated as CASSPPSGKNIQYF.

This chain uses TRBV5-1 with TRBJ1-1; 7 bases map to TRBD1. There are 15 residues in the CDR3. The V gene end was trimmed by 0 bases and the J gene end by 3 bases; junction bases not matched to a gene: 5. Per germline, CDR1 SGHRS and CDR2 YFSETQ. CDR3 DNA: TGCGCCAGCAGCTTGGTGGGGACAGTGTACACTGAAGCTTTCTTT. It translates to CASSLVGTVYTEAFF.

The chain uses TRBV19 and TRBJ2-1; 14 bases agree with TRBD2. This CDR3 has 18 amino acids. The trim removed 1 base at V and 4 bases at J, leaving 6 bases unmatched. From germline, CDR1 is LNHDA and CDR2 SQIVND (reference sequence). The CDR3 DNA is TGTGCCAGTAGTATAGTGGGGACTAGCGGGGGTATTTACAATGAGCAGTTCTTC. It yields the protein CASSIVGTSGGIYNEQFF. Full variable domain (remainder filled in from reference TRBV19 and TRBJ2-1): DGGITQSPKYLFRKEGQNVTLSCEQNLNHDAMYWYRQDPGQGLRLIYYSQIVNDFQKGDIAEGYSVSREKKESFPLTVTSAQKNPTAFYLCASSIVGTSGGIYNEQFFGPGTRLTVL.

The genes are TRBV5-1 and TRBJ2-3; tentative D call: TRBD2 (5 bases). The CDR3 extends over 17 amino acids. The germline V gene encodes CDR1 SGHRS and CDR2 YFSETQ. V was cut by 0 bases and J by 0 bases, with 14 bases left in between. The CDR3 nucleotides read TGCGCCAGCAGCTTGGAAAGGAGCGGCGCTAGCACAGATACGCAGTATTTT. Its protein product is CASSLERSGASTDTQYF.

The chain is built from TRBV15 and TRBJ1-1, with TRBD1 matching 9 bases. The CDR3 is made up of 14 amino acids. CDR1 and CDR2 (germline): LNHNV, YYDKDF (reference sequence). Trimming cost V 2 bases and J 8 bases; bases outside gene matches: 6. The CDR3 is CATSRKGGQGEAFF. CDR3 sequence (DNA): TGTGCCACCAGCAGAAAAGGGGGACAGGGCGAAGCTTTCTTT.

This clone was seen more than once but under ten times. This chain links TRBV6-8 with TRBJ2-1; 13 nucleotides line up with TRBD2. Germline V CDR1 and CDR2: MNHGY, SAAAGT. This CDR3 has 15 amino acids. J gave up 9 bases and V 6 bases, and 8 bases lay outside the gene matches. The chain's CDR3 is CASRETSGRAGEQFF. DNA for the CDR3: TGTGCCAGCAGGGAAACTAGCGGGAGGGCCGGTGAGCAGTTCTTC.

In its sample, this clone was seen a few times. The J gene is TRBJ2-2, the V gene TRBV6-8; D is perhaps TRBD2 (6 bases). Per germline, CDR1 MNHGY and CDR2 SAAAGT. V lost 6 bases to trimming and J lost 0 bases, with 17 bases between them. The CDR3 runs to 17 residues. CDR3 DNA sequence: TGTGCCAGCAGGTTTTGGGACTCAATCGCGAACACCGGGGAGCTGTTTTTT. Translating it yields CASRFWDSIANTGELFF.

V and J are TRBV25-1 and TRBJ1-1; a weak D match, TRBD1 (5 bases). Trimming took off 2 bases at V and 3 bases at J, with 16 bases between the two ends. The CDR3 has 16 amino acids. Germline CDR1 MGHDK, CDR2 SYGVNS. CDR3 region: CASSEPTRAGYTEAFF. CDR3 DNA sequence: TGTGCCAGCAGTGAACCCACCAGGGCGGGTTACACTGAAGCTTTCTTT.

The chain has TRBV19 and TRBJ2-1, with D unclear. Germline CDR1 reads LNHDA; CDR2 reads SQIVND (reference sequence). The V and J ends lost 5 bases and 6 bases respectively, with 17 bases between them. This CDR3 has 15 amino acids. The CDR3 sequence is CASSRLQTPLNEQFF. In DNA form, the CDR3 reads TGTGCCAGTAGTCGACTCCAAACACCCCTCAATGAGCAGTTCTTC.

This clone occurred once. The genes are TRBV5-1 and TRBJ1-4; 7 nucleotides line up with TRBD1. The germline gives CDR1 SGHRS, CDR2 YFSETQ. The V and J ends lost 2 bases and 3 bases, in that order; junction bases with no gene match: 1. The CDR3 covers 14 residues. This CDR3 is CASSLGTANEKLFF. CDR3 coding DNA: TGCGCCAGCAGCTTAGGGACAGCTAATGAAAAACTGTTTTTT.

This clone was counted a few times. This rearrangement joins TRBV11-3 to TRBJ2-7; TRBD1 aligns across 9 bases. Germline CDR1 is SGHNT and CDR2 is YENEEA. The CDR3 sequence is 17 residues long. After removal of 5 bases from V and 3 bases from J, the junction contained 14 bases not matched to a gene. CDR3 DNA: TGTGCCAGCAGCGAAGGGGACGTCCGACAGGGGGTCTACGAGCAGTACTTC. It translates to CASSEGDVRQGVYEQYF.

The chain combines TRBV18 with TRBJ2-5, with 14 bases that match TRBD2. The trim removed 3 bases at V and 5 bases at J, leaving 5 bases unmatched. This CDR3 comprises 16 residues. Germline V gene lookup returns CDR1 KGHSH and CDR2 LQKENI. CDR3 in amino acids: CASSPGLAGGGETQYF. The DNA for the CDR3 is TGTGCCAGCTCACCCGGACTAGCGGGAGGCGGGGAGACCCAGTACTTC.

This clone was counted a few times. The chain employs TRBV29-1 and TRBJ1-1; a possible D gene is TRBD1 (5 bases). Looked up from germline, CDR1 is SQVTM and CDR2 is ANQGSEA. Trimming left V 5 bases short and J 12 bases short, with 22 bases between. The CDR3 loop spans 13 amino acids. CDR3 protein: CSVSSPGPLESFF. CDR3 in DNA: TGCAGCGTTTCCTCCCCGGGACCTCTGGAATCTTTCTTT. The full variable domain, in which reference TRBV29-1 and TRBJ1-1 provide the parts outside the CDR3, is SAVISQKPSRDICQRGTSLTIQCQVDSQVTMMFWYRQQPGQSLTLIATANQGSEATYESGFVIDKFPISRPNLTFSTLTVSNMSPEDSSIYLCSVSSPGPLESFFGQGTRLTVV.

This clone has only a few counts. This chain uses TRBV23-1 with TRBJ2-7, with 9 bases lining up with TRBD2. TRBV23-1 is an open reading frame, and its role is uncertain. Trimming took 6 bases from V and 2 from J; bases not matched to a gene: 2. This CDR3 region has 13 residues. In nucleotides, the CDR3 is TGCGCCAGCAGCCGGACTAGCGCCTACGAGCAGTACTTC. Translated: CASSRTSAYEQYF.

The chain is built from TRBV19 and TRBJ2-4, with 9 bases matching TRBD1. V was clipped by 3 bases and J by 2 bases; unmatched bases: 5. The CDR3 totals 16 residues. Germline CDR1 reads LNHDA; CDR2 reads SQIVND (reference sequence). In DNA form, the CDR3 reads TGTGCCAGTAGTATCGGACAGGGGCTAACCAAAAACATTCAGTACTTC. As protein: CASSIGQGLTKNIQYF.